This T cell receptor beta chain originates from a study of OX40 agonist ivuxolimab in advanced cancers. This table comes from immunoSEQ multiplex PCR, and its TCRdb copy is limited to in-frame clones, with some not included. The sample has 50,000 to 70,000 clones; about 91% are singletons. V gave up 0 bases and J gave up 4 bases; unmatched junction bases: 6. This CDR3 has 16 residues. CDR1 ENHRY and CDR2 SYGVKD come from the germline V gene. The specimen was CD4+ or CD8+ T cells sorted from blood, collected in a trial of the OX40 agonist ivuxolimab. V usage is TRBV10-3 and J usage is TRBJ2-3, with 8 bases identical to TRBD1. The TCR sequence derives from an adult with an advanced solid tumor such as melanoma, head and neck, liver or kidney cancer. The CDR3 DNA reads as TGTGCCATCAGTGAGTCGCAGGACAGGGCGTCAGATACGCAGTATTTT. It encodes CAISESQDRASDTQYF.